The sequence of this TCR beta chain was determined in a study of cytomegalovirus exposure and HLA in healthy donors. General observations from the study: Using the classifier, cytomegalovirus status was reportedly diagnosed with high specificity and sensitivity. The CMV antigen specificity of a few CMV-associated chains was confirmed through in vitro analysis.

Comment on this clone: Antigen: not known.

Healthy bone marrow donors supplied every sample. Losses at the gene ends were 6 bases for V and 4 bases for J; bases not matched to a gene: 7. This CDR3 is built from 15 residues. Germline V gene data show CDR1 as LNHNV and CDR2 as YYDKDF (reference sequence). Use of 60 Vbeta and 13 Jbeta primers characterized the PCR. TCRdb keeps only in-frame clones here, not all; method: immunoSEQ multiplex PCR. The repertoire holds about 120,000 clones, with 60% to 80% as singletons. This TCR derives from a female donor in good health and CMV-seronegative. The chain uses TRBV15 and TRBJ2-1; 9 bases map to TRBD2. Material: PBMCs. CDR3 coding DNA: TGTGCCACCAGTTATAGTACTAGCGGGTACAATGAGCAGTTCTTC. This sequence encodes CATSYSTSGYNEQFF.